This T cell receptor beta chain was identified during a study of OX40 agonist ivuxolimab in advanced cancers. Describing the broader study: Ivuxolimab was an agonistic, fully human IgG2 monoclonal antibody directed against OX40 (CD134), a costimulatory receptor. Intravenous ivuxolimab was administered to patients every 2 weeks at six dose levels: 0.01, 0.1, 0.3, 1.5, 3 and 10 mg/kg. Of the approximately 50 patients in dose escalation, 19 had hepatocellular carcinoma, some 15 had melanoma, 9 had renal cell carcinoma and 9 had head and neck cancer. In the dose-escalation cohort, 65% to 90% of patients were male, and the mean age was roughly 60 years, with a range of roughly 23 to 85. Patients were allowed to have had prior anti-PD-1, anti-PD-L1 or anti-CTLA-4 therapy, and around two fifths of the dose-escalation patients had been treated with checkpoint inhibitors. Partial responses were achieved by three dose-escalation patients, of whom one had hepatocellular carcinoma and two had cutaneous melanoma. Peripheral TCRbeta sequencing aimed to test whether ivuxolimab altered TCR sequence diversity and caused clonal T-cell expansion. The paper covers the monotherapy dose-escalation part of the phase I ivuxolimab trial, which included N = 52 patients.

The paper's findings and limits, for the study overall: At doses from 0.1 to 3.0 mg/kg, clonal expansion was seen in both CD4+ and CD8+ blood T cells between baseline and week 6. Partial responders in the 0.1-3.0 mg/kg groups had among the lowest normalized peripheral clonal expansion, especially among CD8+ T cells. Low levels of normalized T-cell clonal expansion were also seen in some nonresponding patients. Antigen specificity was not determined for the clonally expanded peripheral T cells. After ivuxolimab, expanded clones were on average more numerous among CD8+ T cells than among CD4+ T cells.

Genomic DNA was extracted from sorted cells for sequencing of the TCRbeta CDR3 region. The immunoSEQ Assay was used for sequencing of TCRbeta CDR3 regions. Here the immuneACCESS table is served through TCRdb, limited to in-frame sequences with V and J called. Missing clones are a known gap in these copies; in checked studies unresolved V genes cover under half, and the rest lacks a known reason. This sample has fewer than 85,000 clones in its table, and 84% of those were observed once. Of the sample, 0.45% to 0.65% falls within the top ten clones. The germline V gene (reference sequence) sets CDR1 to GTSNPN and CDR2 to SVGIG. The junction carries 11 bases between V and J, which are trimmed by 2 bases and 5 bases respectively. Including the terminal cysteine and phenylalanine, the CDR3 comprises 13 residues. Only the CDR3 DNA is retained, 39 bases long and in frame from the first base. To note about this clone: No cognate antigen has been identified for it. No base quality values were provided; no much bigger clone lies one nucleotide off.

The trial excluded patients who had a history of autoimmune disease or who were on systemic immunosuppression. Peripheral blood for TCR sequencing was collected from all dose cohorts at baseline, on cycle 4 day 1, and on cycle 7 day 1. Samples were obtained from an open-label, multicenter, first-in-human phase I dose-escalation trial of ivuxolimab. Adults with locally advanced or metastatic head and neck squamous cell, hepatocellular, melanoma or renal cell carcinoma were enrolled in the trial. CD4+ and CD8+ T cells were sorted separately from peripheral blood before TCR sequencing. The rearranged segments are TRBV30 and TRBJ2-3, with no confidently assigned D gene. The sequencing used CD4+ or CD8+ T cells sorted from blood, collected in a trial of the OX40 agonist ivuxolimab. This TCR came from an adult with an advanced solid tumor such as melanoma, head and neck, liver or kidney cancer. This receptor carries the CDR3 CAWSTQSGDTQYF. The DNA is TGTGCCTGGAGTACACAGTCTGGAGATACGCAGTATTTT.